This entry concerns a single TCR beta chain. The CDR3 is 15 residues long. V was trimmed by 2 bases and J by 3 bases, leaving 14 bases between them. CDR1 and CDR2 from the germline V gene are MDHEN and SYDVKM. This entry belongs to a study of shared clonotypes between healthy human individuals. The protocol was immunoSEQ multiplex PCR, while the TCRdb copy is restricted to in-frame clones and leaves out a portion. The sample yields roughly 2,500,000 clones, over 85% seen once. Sample: naive CD4+ T cells from PBMCs. Documented subset: CD45RA+ positively selected. The chain is built from TRBV28 and TRBJ2-7, with D maybe TRBD1 (7 bases). The sequence derives from a man aged 18 to 35 in good health. Some clones in this sample may be carry-over from other donors' samples. DNA of the CDR3: TGTGCCAGCAGTTTAGTTTCGCAGGGGGGCTACGAGCAGTACTTC. Translating it yields CASSLVSQGGYEQYF.